Only one count was recorded for the clone carrying this T cell receptor (beta chain). The method was immunoSEQ multiplex PCR; TCRdb's version includes in-frame clones alone and lacks a portion of them. The data contain 360,000 or so clones, roughly 91% of them seen just once; the ten biggest clones take up 1.7%. The data were obtained in a study of blood T cell repertoires in COVID-19. On the study more broadly: T cells, B-cell-depleted T cells, or PBMCs supplied cDNA or gDNA.

The CDR3 is made up of 12 amino acids. CDR1 is SEHNR and CDR2 is FQNEAQ in the germline V gene (reference sequence). V was cut by 7 bases and J by 0 bases, with 4 bases left in between. This sequence joins TRBV7-9 and TRBJ1-3; D not resolved. The receptor was derived from a woman in her thirties who had recovered from COVID-19. The sequenced sample was PBMCs or T cells enriched from blood (not recorded which). This chain's CDR3 is CASTYSGNTIYF. CDR3 sequence (DNA): TGTGCCAGCACCTACTCTGGAAACACCATATATTTT.